The present T cell receptor beta chain was sequenced within a study of T cell repertoires in cytomegalovirus infection. Study information: It was recently identified HLA-C-restricted and well-studied HLA-B-restricted CMV epitopes that the study used. A matching HLA type, together with CMV infection, was signaled by public TCR beta signatures.

In its sample, this clonotype was seen a few times. Its cognate antigen is unknown. One entry per CDR3 protein results from TCRdb running MiXCR on the reads. The sample yields about 340,000 distinct CDR3 sequences, almost 30% seen once. Study conclusions and caveats: Cumulative public TCR beta family frequency identified CMV carriers with the relevant HLA. The study found HLA-C-restricted CMV-specific TCR beta clonotypes dominating the ex vivo response.

The CDR3 is 15 residues long. Per germline, CDR1 MNHNY and CDR2 SVGAGI (reference sequence). Trimming took off 2 bases at V and 8 bases at J, with 16 bases between the two ends. The sequencing here drew on cultured PBMCs, taken from culture after CMV antigen stimulation. This chain links TRBV6-6 with TRBJ2-1; D remains ambiguous. This receptor was taken from a human donor in good health (CMV status not recorded). Some clones in this sample may be carry-over from other donors' samples. Written as DNA, the CDR3 is TGTGCCAGCAGTTACCCGAGTCAGGCGGTCGATGAGCAGTTCTTC. This codes for CASSYPSQAVDEQFF.